This T cell receptor (beta chain) was sequenced in a study of cytomegalovirus exposure and HLA in healthy donors. Looking at the study overall: Among 150 million to 200 million T cells, an earlier analysis found around 100 million unique TCR beta sequences.

Use of 60 Vbeta and 13 Jbeta primers characterized the PCR. TCRdb keeps only in-frame clones here, not all; method: immunoSEQ multiplex PCR. The data hold over 150,000 clones, with 82% observed a single time. CDR3 length: 15 residues. V was trimmed by 0 bases and J by 4 bases, leaving 12 bases between them. Germline values: CDR1 LNHDA, CDR2 SQIVND (reference sequence). The study's findings and limits: Most likely, a cluster of highly shared sequence variants arose as a sequencing artifact. Other equally common chains were less clonally expanded than HLA-associated TCR beta chains, a later analysis showed.

Remarks on this clone: Its antigen is unknown.

The chain couples TRBV19 to TRBJ2-5, with D perhaps matching TRBD2 (5 bases). The sequence was obtained from a girl aged 2-10 years in good health and CMV-seropositive. Sequenced sample: PBMCs. CDR3 protein: CASSIDSRGRETQYF. In nucleotides, the CDR3 is TGTGCCAGTAGTATAGACTCACGGGGAAGAGAGACCCAGTACTTC.